This TCR beta chain was identified in a study of blood T cell repertoires in COVID-19. Background on the study: Collection of acute and convalescent COVID-19 samples took place in the United States, Italy and Spain. In each case, the material was cDNA or gDNA derived from T cells, B-cell-depleted T cells, or PBMCs.

The CDR3 sequence is 16 residues long. In the study's own analysis: Cell counts per sample came from amplifying reference gene primers. Only in-frame clones appear in the TCRdb table, and some are missing; sequencing was by immunoSEQ multiplex PCR. V, J and clone size derive from that table, while D and trimming were established from the DNA sequence. This table holds 26,000 or so clones, roughly 90% found once. The chain has TRBV12-2 and TRBJ2-5; the table's D call, TRBD1, has no DNA check behind it. TRBV12-2 is described as a pseudogene. This clonotype was sampled from a man aged 70-80 years with acute or convalescent COVID-19. The sequenced sample was peripheral blood. The chain's CDR3 is CASRLNPWTGMETQYF. The CDR3 coding sequence is TGTGCAAGTCGCTTAAATCCCTGGACAGGGATGGAGACCCAGTACTTC.